What follows are 23 T cell receptor beta chains derived from one specimen sequenced in a study of naive and memory T cell subsets. An equimolar mix of two oligonucleotides served as the beta constant-region primer for TRBC1 and TRBC2. TCRdb redid the calling of the UMI-ligation and nested PCR reads with MiXCR, one entry per CDR3 protein. The sample carries 70,000 to 95,000 distinct CDR3 sequences, 7% recorded once. Specimen: central memory CD4+ T cells from blood. The receptors derive from a human donor in good health.

This clonotype was detected ten times or more. The chain recombines TRBV6-2 or TRBV6-3 with TRBJ1-1; D gene unclear. Trimming left V 2 bases short and J 1 base short, with 2 bases between. The CDR3 is 12 residues long. Germline V CDR1 and CDR2: MNHEY, SVGEGT. CDR3 region: CASSYPNTEAFF. The CDR3 DNA reads as TGTGCCAGCAGTTACCCGAACACTGAAGCTTTCTTT.

As for this clonotype: A much larger clonotype is one base distant, so this may be a read error. The CDR3 does not close with the conserved phenylalanine or tryptophan, likely indicating a read error. The chain couples TRBV5-1 to TRBJ2-4; D is uncertain. Germline loops: CDR1 SGHRS, CDR2 YFSETQ. The CDR3 runs to 15 residues. The V and J ends lost 5 bases and 0 bases respectively, with 12 bases between them. The CDR3 sequence: CASSGAGAAKNIQYY. The CDR3 DNA reads as TGCGCCAGCAGTGGTGCAGGTGCAGCCAAAAACATTCAGTACTAC.

The rearrangement links TRBV14 to TRBJ2-1; D is perhaps TRBD2 (6 bases). This CDR3 has 13 residues. V was clipped by 0 bases and J by 9 bases, with 9 bases between them. Per the germline V gene, CDR1 is SGHDN and CDR2 is FVKESK. The CDR3 loop is CASSQDWGGEQFF. Written as DNA, the CDR3 is TGTGCCAGCAGCCAAGACTGGGGAGGTGAGCAGTTCTTC.

This clonotype was counted at least ten times. This chain links TRBV29-1 with TRBJ2-7, with TRBD1 matching over 8 bases. Germline CDR1 and CDR2: SQVTM and ANQGSEA. CDR3 length equals 14 residues. The trim removed 6 bases at V and 1 base at J, leaving 8 bases unmatched. The CDR3 sequence is CSVLPTGVSYEQYF. CDR3 nucleotide sequence: TGCAGCGTACTCCCGACAGGGGTTTCCTACGAGCAGTACTTC.

This clonotype was counted many times. A read error may produce the germline difference seen at one junction end. The V and J genes are TRBV5-4 and TRBJ2-5; D unclear. CDR3 size: 9 residues. CDR1 and CDR2 (germline): SGHNT, YYREEE (reference sequence). The CDR3 loop is CASSLGLHF. The CDR3 DNA sequence: TGTGCCAGCAGCTTGGGCCTACACTTC.

This clonotype has just a few counts. The chain uses TRBV19 and TRBJ1-1; TRBD1 aligns across 7 bases. CDR1 is LNHDA, CDR2 SQIVND, per germline (reference sequence). V was pared by 6 bases and J by 5 bases, with 6 bases of the junction left unmatched. The CDR3 has 13 residues. The CDR3 DNA reads as TGTGCCAGTAGAGACAGGGAGGGTACTGAAGCTTTCTTT. Encoded protein: CASRDREGTEAFF. Combining the CDR3 with reference TRBV19 and TRBJ1-1 gives the whole variable domain DGGITQSPKYLFRKEGQNVTLSCEQNLNHDAMYWYRQDPGQGLRLIYYSQIVNDFQKGDIAEGYSVSREKKESFPLTVTSAQKNPTAFYLCASRDREGTEAFFGQGTRLTVV.

The chain is built from TRBV4-2 and TRBJ2-1; TRBD1 matches at 8 bases. The CDR3 is 19 amino acids. Germline V gene sequence: CDR1 LGHNA, CDR2 YNFKEQ. V shed 0 bases and J 2 bases; nucleotides not matched to a gene: 12. The chain's CDR3 is CASSQEGLQGVVAYNEQFF. The CDR3 coding sequence is TGTGCCAGCAGCCAAGAAGGTCTACAGGGGGTAGTCGCCTACAATGAGCAGTTCTTC.

The chain carries TRBV6-6 and TRBJ2-1; tentatively, D is TRBD2 (7 bases). Trimming took off 0 bases at V and 6 bases at J, with 15 bases between the two ends. The CDR3 is 16 residues long. CDR1 MNHNY and CDR2 SVGAGI come from the germline V gene (reference sequence). DNA of the CDR3: TGTGCCAGCAGTTACTCCGGGGGGCAAGGGGTCAATGAGCAGTTCTTC. Amino acids: CASSYSGGQGVNEQFF.

This chain joins TRBV7-9 and TRBJ2-7, with no clear D. This CDR3 spans 14 amino acids. Germline V CDR1 and CDR2: SEHNR, FQNEAQ (reference sequence). With 2 bases removed from V and 0 bases from J, the gap between germline ends came to 8 bases. Here the CDR3 DNA reads TGTGCCAGCAGCTTATTGGGGATCTCCTACGAGCAGTACTTC. Residues: CASSLLGISYEQYF. Looking up the rest from reference TRBV7-9 and TRBJ2-7 gives the full variable domain: DTGVSQNPRHKITKRGQNVTFRCDPISEHNRLYWYRQTLGQGPEFLTYFQNEAQLEKSRLLSDRFSAERPKGSFSTLEIQRTEQGDSAMYLCASSLLGISYEQYFGPGTRLTVT.

This clonotype was recorded many times. This chain links TRBV5-6 with TRBJ2-3; tentative D call: TRBD1 (5 bases). V was shortened by 6 bases and J by 2 bases, with 16 bases between the two germline ends. The length of the CDR3 is 15 residues. Germline values: CDR1 SGHDT, CDR2 YYEEEE. The CDR3 region is CASTPGFGATDTQYF. CDR3 in DNA: TGTGCCAGCACCCCGGGCTTTGGGGCCACAGATACGCAGTATTTT.

The sample holds many counts of this clonotype. The chain joins TRBV29-1 to TRBJ2-4; no clear D. Trimming took off 7 bases at V and 0 bases at J, with 22 bases between the two ends. The CDR3 length is 17 residues. The germline gives CDR1 SQVTM, CDR2 ANQGSEA. The CDR3 sequence: CSDPPAPLEQAKNIQYF. CDR3 in DNA: TGCAGCGACCCCCCCGCCCCACTGGAACAAGCCAAAAACATTCAGTACTTC.

This clonotype was counted many times. The rearrangement uses TRBV6-1 and TRBJ2-3; D gene uncertain. CDR3 length: 11 amino acids. Deletions cut 7 bases from V and 8 bases from J, with 10 bases between. The germline gives CDR1 MNHNS, CDR2 SASEGT. The CDR3 region has the DNA TGTGCCAGCACCTTCGATAGTACGCAGTATTTT. Translating gives CASTFDSTQYF.

Many counts were recorded for this clonotype. The chain couples TRBV7-3 to TRBJ2-1, with 9 bases matching TRBD2. V was pared by 3 bases and J by 6 bases, with 9 bases of the junction left unmatched. Germline CDR1 SGHTA, CDR2 FQGTGA. This CDR3 spans 16 amino acids. CDR3 in DNA: TGTGCCAGCAGCTTCCGCAAGGCGGGAGGGGGCAATGAGCAGTTCTTC. It codes for CASSFRKAGGGNEQFF.

The chain is built from TRBV12-3 or TRBV12-4 and TRBJ2-2, with D possibly called TRBD1 or TRBD2 (6 bases each). The CDR3 contains 14 residues. Trimming shortened V by 6 bases and J by 6 bases, and 14 bases separated the two germline ends. Here the CDR3 DNA reads TGTGCCAGCAGGAAAGGGGGGCTCGCCGGGGAGCTGTTTTTT. Translation gives CASRKGGLAGELFF.

This clonotype was observed at least ten times. The chain has TRBV29-1 and TRBJ1-3; weak D call: TRBD1 (5 bases). Germline lookup yields CDR1 SQVTM and CDR2 ANQGSEA. The CDR3 is 16 residues long. V lost 1 base to trimming and J lost 0 bases, with 13 bases between them. The CDR3 here is CSVEVGTAYSGNTIYF. The CDR3 region has the DNA TGCAGCGTTGAAGTTGGGACGGCCTACTCTGGAAACACCATATATTTT.

The chain recombines TRBV7-2 with TRBJ1-1; 7 bases match TRBD1. The trim removed 0 bases at V and 6 bases at J, leaving 4 bases unmatched. This CDR3 comprises 14 residues. Germline lookup yields CDR1 SGHTA and CDR2 FQGNSA. In nucleotides, the CDR3 is TGTGCCAGCAGCTTAGCGCTTCAGGGGGCTGAAGCTTTCTTT. It yields the protein CASSLALQGAEAFF.

This chain uses TRBV20-1 with TRBJ2-7; 7 bases are shared with TRBD1. The CDR3 is made up of 15 amino acids. V dropped 2 bases and J dropped 4; count of bases not matched to a gene: 11. Germline V lookup: CDR1 DFQATT, CDR2 SNEGSKA (reference sequence). CDR3 coding DNA: TGCAGTGCTAGATTACCGCGACAGGGAAAGTACGAGCAGTACTTC. Amino acids: CSARLPRQGKYEQYF.

This clonotype was detected many times. The rearrangement joins TRBV20-1 to TRBJ2-2, with no clear D. The CDR3 is made up of 13 amino acids. Trimming removed 3 bases from V and 4 bases from J, with 9 bases in between. Germline loops: CDR1 DFQATT, CDR2 SNEGSKA (reference sequence). In nucleotides, the CDR3 is TGCAGTGCTAGGAAACAGATCACCGGGGAGCTGTTTTTT. As protein: CSARKQITGELFF.

This chain uses TRBV18 with TRBJ2-7, with D uncertain. Germline CDR1 is KGHSH and CDR2 is LQKENI. V was shortened by 4 bases and J by 4 bases, with 8 bases between the two germline ends. This CDR3 region has 12 residues. This CDR3 reads CASSRNQYEQYF. CDR3 in DNA: TGTGCCAGCTCACGAAATCAATACGAGCAGTACTTC.

This clonotype was seen only a few times. The chain combines TRBV20-1 with TRBJ2-2, with 16 nucleotides matching TRBD2. The germline gives CDR1 DFQATT, CDR2 SNEGSKA (reference sequence). The V segment lost 5 bases and the J segment 3 bases; nucleotides outside the gene matches: 6. This CDR3 is 17 amino acids long. The CDR3 coding sequence is TGCAGTGCTCCCGGGACTAGCGGGAGGGCGGACACCGGGGAGCTGTTTTTT. Encoded protein: CSAPGTSGRADTGELFF.

Comments on this clonotype: A much larger clone sits a single nucleotide away, making a read error possible. The rearrangement joins TRBV11-2 to TRBJ2-3; maybe TRBD2 (6 bases). Germline V lookup: CDR1 SGHAT, CDR2 FQNNGV. This CDR3 region has 15 residues. CDR3 sequence (DNA): TGTGCCAGCAGCTTACAGGGCGGGAAGGCAGATGCGCAGTATTTT. This codes for CASSLQGGKADAQYF.

V is TRBV20-1 and J is TRBJ2-1, with TRBD2 identical over 12 bases. CDR1 and CDR2 from the germline V gene are DFQATT and SNEGSKA (reference sequence). The length of the CDR3 is 15 residues. The CDR3 region has the DNA TGCAGGGGCACCTCGCTAGCGGGGGGGAGGAATGAGCAGTTCTTC. Residues: CRGTSLAGGRNEQFF.

J is TRBJ2-5 and V is TRBV5-1; D possibly corresponds to TRBD2 (6 bases). V was trimmed by 5 bases and J by 10 bases, leaving 21 bases between them. Germline V CDR1 and CDR2: SGHRS, YFSETQ. This CDR3 spans 14 amino acids. CDR3 coding DNA: TGCGCCAGCAGGAATGGCGGGGCCCTGCGGGACCAGTACTTC. Translated, it gives CASRNGGALRDQYF.